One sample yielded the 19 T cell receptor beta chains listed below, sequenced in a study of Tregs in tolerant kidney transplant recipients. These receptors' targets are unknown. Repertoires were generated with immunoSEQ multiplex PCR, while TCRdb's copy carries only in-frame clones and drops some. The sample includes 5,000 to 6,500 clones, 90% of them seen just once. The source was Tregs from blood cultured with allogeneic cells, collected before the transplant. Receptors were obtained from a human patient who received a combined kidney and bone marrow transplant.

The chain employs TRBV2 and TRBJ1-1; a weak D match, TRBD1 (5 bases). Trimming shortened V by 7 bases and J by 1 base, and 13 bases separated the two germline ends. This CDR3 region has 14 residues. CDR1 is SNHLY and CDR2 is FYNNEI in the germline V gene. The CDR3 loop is CASNRGRANTEAFF. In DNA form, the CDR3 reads TGTGCCAGCAATCGAGGCAGGGCGAACACTGAAGCTTTCTTT. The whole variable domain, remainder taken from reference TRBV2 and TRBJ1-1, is EPEVTQTPSHQVTQMGQEVILRCVPISNHLYFYWYRQILGQKVEFLVSFYNNEISEKSEIFDDQFSVERPDGSNFTLKIRSTKLEDSAMYFCASNRGRANTEAFFGQGTRLTVV.

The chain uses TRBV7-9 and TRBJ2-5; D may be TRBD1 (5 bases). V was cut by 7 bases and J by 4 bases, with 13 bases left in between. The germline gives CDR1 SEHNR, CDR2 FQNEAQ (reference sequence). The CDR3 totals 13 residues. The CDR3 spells CASTLDSPETQYF. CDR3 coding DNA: TGTGCCAGCACCCTAGACAGTCCAGAGACCCAGTACTTC.

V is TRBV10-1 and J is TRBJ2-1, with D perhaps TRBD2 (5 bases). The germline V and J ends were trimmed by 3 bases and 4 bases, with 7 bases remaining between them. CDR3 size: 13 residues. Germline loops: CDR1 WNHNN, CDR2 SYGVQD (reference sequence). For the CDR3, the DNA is TGCGCCAGCAGTGAAGGCGGGTACAATGAGCAGTTCTTC. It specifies CASSEGGYNEQFF.

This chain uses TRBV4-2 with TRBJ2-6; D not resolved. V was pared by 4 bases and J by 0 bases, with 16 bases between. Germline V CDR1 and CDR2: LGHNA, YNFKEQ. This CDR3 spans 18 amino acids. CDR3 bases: TGTGCCAGCAGCCTCAAAGTTTCTTCAGCCTCTGGGGCCAACGTCCTGACTTTC. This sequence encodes CASSLKVSSASGANVLTF.

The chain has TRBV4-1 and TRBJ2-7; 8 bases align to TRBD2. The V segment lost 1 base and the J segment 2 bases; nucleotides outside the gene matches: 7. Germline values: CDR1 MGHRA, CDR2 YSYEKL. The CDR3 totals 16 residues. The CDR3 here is CASSQAVSGSTYEQYF. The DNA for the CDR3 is TGCGCCAGCAGCCAAGCCGTGAGCGGGAGCACCTACGAGCAGTACTTC.

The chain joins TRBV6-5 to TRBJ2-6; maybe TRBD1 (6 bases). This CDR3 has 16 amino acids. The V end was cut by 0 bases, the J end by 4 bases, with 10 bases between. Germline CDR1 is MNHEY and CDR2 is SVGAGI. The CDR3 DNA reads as TGTGCCAGCAGTTACTCAACAGGGACCGGGGCCAACGTCCTGACTTTC. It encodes CASSYSTGTGANVLTF.

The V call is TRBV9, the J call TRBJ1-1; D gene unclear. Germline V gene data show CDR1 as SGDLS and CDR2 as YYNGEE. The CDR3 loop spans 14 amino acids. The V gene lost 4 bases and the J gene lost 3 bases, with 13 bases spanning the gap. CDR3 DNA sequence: TGTGCCAGCAGCCCCCTGAGCCGAGACACTGAAGCTTTCTTT. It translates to CASSPLSRDTEAFF.

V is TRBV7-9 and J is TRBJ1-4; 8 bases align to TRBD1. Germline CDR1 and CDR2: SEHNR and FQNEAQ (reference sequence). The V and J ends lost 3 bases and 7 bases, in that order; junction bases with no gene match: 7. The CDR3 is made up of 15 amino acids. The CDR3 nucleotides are TGTGCCAGCAGCTTTGGCGCCAGGGGGCTTGAAAAACTGTTTTTT. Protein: CASSFGARGLEKLFF.

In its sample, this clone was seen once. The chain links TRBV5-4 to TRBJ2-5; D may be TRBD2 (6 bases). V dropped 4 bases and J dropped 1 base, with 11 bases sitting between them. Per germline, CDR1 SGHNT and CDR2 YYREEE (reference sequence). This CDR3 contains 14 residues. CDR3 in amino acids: CASSRGLFQETQYF. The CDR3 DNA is TGTGCCAGCAGCCGCGGACTATTCCAAGAGACCCAGTACTTC.

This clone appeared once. In DNA, the CDR3 is TGTGCCAGCAGTTTGCCGGGCTACGAGCAGTACTTC. Its translation is CASSLPGYEQYF. This rearrangement joins TRBV28 to TRBJ2-7; D ambiguous. Looked up from germline, CDR1 is MDHEN and CDR2 is SYDVKM. The length of the CDR3 is 12 residues. Between the trimmed V and J ends, which lost 3 bases and 3 bases, there was a span of 6 bases.

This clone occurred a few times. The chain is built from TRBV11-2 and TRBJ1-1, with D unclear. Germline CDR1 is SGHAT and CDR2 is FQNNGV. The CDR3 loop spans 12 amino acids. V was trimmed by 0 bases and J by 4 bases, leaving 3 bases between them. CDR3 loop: CASSLDVTEAFF. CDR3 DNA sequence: TGTGCCAGCAGCTTAGATGTCACTGAAGCTTTCTTT.

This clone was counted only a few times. CDR3 in amino acids: CASSPTLTAHNGYTF. The CDR3 region has the DNA TGTGCCAGCAGCCCCACCTTAACAGCACACAATGGCTACACCTTC. The genes are TRBV6-1 and TRBJ1-2, with D hard to call. The CDR3 is 15 amino acids. Per the germline V gene, CDR1 is MNHNS and CDR2 is SASEGT. The germline V and J ends were trimmed by 6 bases and 6 bases, with 20 bases remaining between them.

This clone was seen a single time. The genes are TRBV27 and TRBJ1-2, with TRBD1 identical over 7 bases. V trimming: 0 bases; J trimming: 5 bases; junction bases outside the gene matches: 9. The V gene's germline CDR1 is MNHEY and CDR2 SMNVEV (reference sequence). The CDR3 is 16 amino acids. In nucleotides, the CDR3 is TGTGCCAGCAGTTTATCCTTAGGCGGGACAGCTTATGGCTACACCTTC. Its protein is CASSLSLGGTAYGYTF.

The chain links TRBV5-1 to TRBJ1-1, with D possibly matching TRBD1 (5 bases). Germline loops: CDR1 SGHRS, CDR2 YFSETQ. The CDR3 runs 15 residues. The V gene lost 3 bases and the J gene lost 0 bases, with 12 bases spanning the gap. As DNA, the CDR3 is TGCGCCAGCAGCTCCCTGAGGGACCTGAACACTGAAGCTTTCTTT. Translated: CASSSLRDLNTEAFF.

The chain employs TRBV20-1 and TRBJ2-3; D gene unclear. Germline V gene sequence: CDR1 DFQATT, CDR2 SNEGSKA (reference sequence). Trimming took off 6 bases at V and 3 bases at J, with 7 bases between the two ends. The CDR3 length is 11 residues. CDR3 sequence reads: CSARITDTQYF. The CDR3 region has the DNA TGCAGTGCAAGGATAACAGATACGCAGTATTTT.

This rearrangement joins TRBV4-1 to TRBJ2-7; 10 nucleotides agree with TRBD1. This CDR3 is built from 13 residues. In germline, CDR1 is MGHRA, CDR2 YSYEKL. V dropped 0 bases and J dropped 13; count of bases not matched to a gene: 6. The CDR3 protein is CASSQDEGTGVYF. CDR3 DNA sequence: TGCGCCAGCAGCCAAGATGAGGGGACAGGGGTTTACTTC.

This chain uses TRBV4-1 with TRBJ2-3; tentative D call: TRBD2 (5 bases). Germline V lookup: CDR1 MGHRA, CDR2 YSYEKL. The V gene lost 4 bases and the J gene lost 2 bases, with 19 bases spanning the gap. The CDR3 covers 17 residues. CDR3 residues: CASSPLRSRGVTDTQYF. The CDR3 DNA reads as TGCGCCAGCAGCCCTTTAAGGTCACGGGGAGTCACAGATACGCAGTATTTT.

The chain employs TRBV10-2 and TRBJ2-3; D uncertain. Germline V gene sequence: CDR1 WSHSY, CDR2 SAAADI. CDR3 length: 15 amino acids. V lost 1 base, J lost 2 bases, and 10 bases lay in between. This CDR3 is CASSEWRILTDTQYF. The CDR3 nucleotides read TGCGCCAGCAGTGAGTGGCGGATCCTCACAGATACGCAGTATTTT.

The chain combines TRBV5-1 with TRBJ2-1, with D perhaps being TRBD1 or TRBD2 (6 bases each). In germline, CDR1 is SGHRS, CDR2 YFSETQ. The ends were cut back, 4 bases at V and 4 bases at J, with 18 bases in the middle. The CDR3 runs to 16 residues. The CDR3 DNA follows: TGCGCCAGCAGCCGCTTTATGGGGGGCCAGTACAATGAGCAGTTCTTC. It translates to CASSRFMGGQYNEQFF.